The rows below give T cell receptor beta chains drawn from one sample of a study of blood T cell repertoires in COVID-19. Some clones are missing from TCRdb's copy, which holds only in-frame ones; the method was immunoSEQ multiplex PCR. The sample includes a few hundred thousand clones, approximately 86% of them seen just once. The sample comprised peripheral blood. Source of these receptors: a woman aged 45-65 years who had recovered from COVID-19. Each CDR3 is given with its conserved first and last residue. The D gene is left open where the match is weak. The listing skips clone size in some rows; elsewhere it reads once, few, many or a size class.

NA TRBJ1-5 NA TRBV6-2/TRBV6-3 TGTGCCAGCAGTTACCCTGCTGGGAGGGCCAAAAACCAGCCCCAGCATTTT CASSYPAGRAKNQPQHF
TRBD1 TRBJ2-7 once TRBV4-2 TGTGCCAGCAGCCGCCGGGGACAGGGTTACGAGCAGTACTTC CASSRRGQGYEQYF
TRBD1 TRBJ1-6 once TRBV7-9 TGTGCCAGCAGACCGTCGAGCCTCCGGGACAGCTCCTATAATTCACCCCTCCACTTT CASRPSSLRDSSYNSPLHF
NA TRBJ2-7 NA TRBV9 TGTGCCCGTTTCGGGATCTTAAACGAGCAGTACTTC CARFGILNEQYF
NA TRBJ2-1 NA TRBV5-5 TGTGCCAGCAGTTTCCTGGGACTCCAAGGCTACTACAATGAGCAGTTCTTC CASSFLGLQGYYNEQFF
TRBD2 TRBJ2-1 once TRBV5-1 TGCGCCAGCAGCGTACTAGCGGGGAGAATCAATGAGCAGTTCTTC CASSVLAGRINEQFF
TRBD2 TRBJ2-1 NA TRBV9 TGTGCCAGCAGCGTATTCGATAGCGGGAAAAATGAGCAGTTCTTC CASSVFDSGKNEQFF
TRBD1 TRBJ1-1 NA TRBV5-6 TGTGCCAGCAGCGCGGACAGGGATGGAGCTTTCTTT CASSADRDGAFF
NA TRBJ1-4 NA TRBV6-5 TGTGTCTCGCGGGGGGGCACAACTAATGAAAAACTGTTTTTT CVSRGGTTNEKLFF
TRBD2 TRBJ2-1 NA TRBV18 TGTGCCAGCTCACCCGGACTAGCGGGAGACAATGAGCAGTTCTTC CASSPGLAGDNEQFF
NA TRBJ1-1 NA TRBV19 TGTGCCAGTAGCCTGACTACCCCGAACACTGAAGCTTTCTTT CASSLTTPNTEAFF
NA TRBJ1-1 NA TRBV9 TGTGCCAGCAGCGTAGGGTCTCCAGGGCTTCCTTCCACTGAAGCTTTCTTT CASSVGSPGLPSTEAFF